The 17 T cell receptor beta chains given below trace back to one sample, sequenced in a study of blood T cell repertoires in COVID-19. Method: immunoSEQ multiplex PCR; TCRdb's copy keeps in-frame clones and lacks some. This repertoire shows roughly 250,000 clones, 65% to 85% found once; its top ten account for around a sixth. The sample was peripheral blood. Receptor source: a person between 70 and 80 years old with COVID-19, enrolled during active disease.

This clone was seen more than once but under ten times. The chain couples TRBV11-2 to TRBJ1-1; 7 bases match TRBD1. This CDR3 is 13 amino acids long. With V trimmed by 3 bases and J by 6 bases, 4 bases remained unmatched. Germline CDR1 SGHAT, CDR2 FQNNGV. The CDR3 sequence is CASSFSQGAEAFF. The CDR3 region has the DNA TGTGCCAGCAGCTTTTCCCAGGGGGCTGAAGCTTTCTTT.

The chain employs TRBV15 and TRBJ2-2, with 9 bases lining up with TRBD1. V lost 0 bases to trimming and J lost 4 bases; unmatched junction nucleotides: 9. There are 18 residues in the CDR3. CDR1 and CDR2 from the germline V gene are LNHNV and YYDKDF (reference sequence). CDR3 nucleotides: TGTGCCACCAGCAGAGATAGCCCGGGACAGGGTGTCACCGGGGAGCTGTTTTTT. Its protein is CATSRDSPGQGVTGELFF.

The rearrangement links TRBV6-2 or TRBV6-3 to TRBJ1-5, with 9 bases fitting TRBD1. Germline V gene sequence: CDR1 MNHEY, CDR2 SVGEGT. This CDR3 has 15 amino acids. V lost 5 bases to trimming and J lost 4 bases; unmatched junction nucleotides: 6. CDR3: CASSPAGQGNQPQHF. DNA of the CDR3: TGTGCCAGCAGTCCGGCGGGACAGGGTAATCAGCCCCAGCATTTT.

The V gene is TRBV7-3, the J gene TRBJ2-6; 7 bases are shared with TRBD1. The V and J ends lost 6 bases and 3 bases, in that order; junction bases with no gene match: 5. The CDR3 sequence is 15 residues long. Looked up from germline, CDR1 is SGHTA and CDR2 is FQGTGA. DNA of the CDR3: TGTGCCAGCAGTTATGACAGGGTTGGGGCCAACGTCCTGACTTTC. Its translation: CASSYDRVGANVLTF. The full variable domain, with the rest looked up from reference TRBV7-3 and TRBJ2-6, is GAGVSQTPSNKVTEKGKYVELRCDPISGHTALYWYRQSLGQGPEFLIYFQGTGAADDSGLPNDRFFAVRPEGSVSTLKIQRTERGDSAVYLCASSYDRVGANVLTFGAGSRLTVL.

The chain employs TRBV6-5 and TRBJ1-6, with 7 bases aligning to TRBD1. Germline V CDR1 and CDR2: MNHEY, SVGAGI. This CDR3 region has 14 residues. V was clipped by 6 bases and J by 10 bases; unmatched bases: 9. CDR3 sequence: CASSSGTARSPLHF. The CDR3 DNA is TGTGCCAGCAGCTCGGGGACAGCTAGGTCACCCCTCCACTTT.

The chain links TRBV7-2 to TRBJ2-3; 10 nucleotides agree with TRBD2. V was pared by 6 bases and J by 7 bases, with 10 bases of the junction left unmatched. In germline, CDR1 is SGHTA, CDR2 FQGNSA. The CDR3 spans 15 residues. The chain's CDR3 is CASSKRGGKENTQYF. CDR3 sequence (DNA): TGTGCCAGCAGTAAGCGGGGGGGCAAGGAGAATACGCAGTATTTT.

The chain couples TRBV18 to TRBJ1-1; tentatively, D is TRBD1 (5 bases). The CDR3 is made up of 17 amino acids. Per germline, CDR1 KGHSH and CDR2 LQKENI. Trimming cost V 0 bases and J 4 bases, with 18 bases left between them. The CDR3 DNA reads as TGTGCCAGCTCACCACCGAGGAGACAGTTAGCCCCCACTGAAGCTTTCTTT. It codes for CASSPPRRQLAPTEAFF. Complete variable domain (other parts from reference TRBV18 and TRBJ1-1): NAGVMQNPRHLVRRRGQEARLRCSPMKGHSHVYWYRQLPEEGLKFMVYLQKENIIDESGMPKERFSAEFPKEGPSILRIQQVVRGDSAAYFCASSPPRRQLAPTEAFFGQGTRLTVV.

The CDR3 DNA reads as TGTGCCATCAGTCGCACGGGGGACACAGATACGCAGTATTTT. This encodes CAISRTGDTDTQYF. V is TRBV10-3 and J is TRBJ2-3; D possibly corresponds to TRBD2 (6 bases). Trimming took 5 bases from V and 2 from J, leaving 11 bases between them. The CDR3 has 14 residues. Germline V lookup: CDR1 ENHRY, CDR2 SYGVKD.

V and J are TRBV7-9 and TRBJ1-1; D perhaps matches TRBD1 (6 bases). Germline assignment: CDR1 SEHNR and CDR2 FQNEAQ (reference sequence). The CDR3 length is 15 residues. Trimming stripped 4 bases from V and 4 bases from J, with 16 bases between. The CDR3 here is CASSSLGGFVTEAFF. CDR3 nucleotide sequence: TGTGCCAGCAGCTCGTTAGGGGGTTTCGTCACTGAAGCTTTCTTT.

The chain combines TRBV7-9 with TRBJ1-5; no reliable D call. Trimming removed 5 bases from V and 4 bases from J, with 12 bases in between. Germline loops: CDR1 SEHNR, CDR2 FQNEAQ (reference sequence). The CDR3 spans 14 residues. The DNA of the CDR3 is TGTGCCAGCAGCCAAGCGGGGTTAAATCAGCCCCAGCATTTT. This gives the protein CASSQAGLNQPQHF.

The genes are TRBV4-2 and TRBJ1-5; no reliable D call. From germline, CDR1 is LGHNA and CDR2 YNFKEQ. V was shortened by 0 bases and J by 6 bases, with 12 bases between the two germline ends. This CDR3 has 15 residues. The CDR3 reads CASSQEGGPGQPQHF. DNA of the CDR3: TGTGCCAGCAGCCAAGAGGGAGGGCCGGGTCAGCCCCAGCATTTT.

CDR3 protein: CASSFGTGELFF. The CDR3, as DNA: TGTGCCAGCAGTTTCGGCACCGGGGAGCTGTTTTTT. The V and J genes are TRBV27 and TRBJ2-2; D gene ambiguous. The CDR3 extends over 12 amino acids. V was shortened by 3 bases and J by 4 bases, with 3 bases between the two germline ends. Germline CDR1 reads MNHEY; CDR2 reads SMNVEV (reference sequence).

The CDR3 DNA is TGTGCCAGCAGTTACGTCCTAGCGGGAGACCAAGAGACCCAGTACTTC. This encodes CASSYVLAGDQETQYF. The V and J genes are TRBV6-5 and TRBJ2-5, with TRBD2 identical over 10 bases. Germline V gene sequence: CDR1 MNHEY, CDR2 SVGAGI. The CDR3 sequence is 16 residues long. With V trimmed by 2 bases and J by 0 bases, 3 bases remained unmatched.

This clone was seen just once. This chain joins TRBV30 and TRBJ1-1; D is possibly TRBD1 (5 bases). The germline gives CDR1 GTSNPN, CDR2 SVGIG (reference sequence). With 4 bases removed from V and 0 bases from J, the gap between germline ends came to 21 bases. The CDR3 has 17 amino acids. CDR3 loop: CAWTREVRGRMNTEAFF. The CDR3 DNA reads as TGTGCCTGGACTAGGGAGGTCCGGGGCCGGATGAACACTGAAGCTTTCTTT.

The J gene is TRBJ1-1, the V gene TRBV30; TRBD1 matches at 10 bases. The CDR3 has 14 amino acids. J lost 1 base, V lost 3 bases, and 2 bases had no gene match. Looked up from germline, CDR1 is GTSNPN and CDR2 is SVGIG (reference sequence). CDR3 residues: CAWRRDRGNTEAFF. CDR3 DNA: TGTGCCTGGAGAAGGGACAGGGGGAACACTGAAGCTTTCTTT.

The rearrangement joins TRBV4-2 to TRBJ2-2; 14 bases match TRBD2. The CDR3 is 19 amino acids. Germline V gives CDR1 LGHNA, CDR2 YNFKEQ. The ends lost 0 bases at V and 6 bases at J; junction bases unmatched: 9. Here the CDR3 reads CASSQERTSGRMHAGELFF. The CDR3, as DNA: TGTGCCAGCAGCCAAGAACGGACTAGCGGGAGGATGCACGCCGGGGAGCTGTTTTTT.

This clone turned up a few times. This sequence joins TRBV5-4 and TRBJ2-7, with 7 bases that match TRBD1. This CDR3 has 15 amino acids. Germline CDR1 and CDR2: SGHNT and YYREEE (reference sequence). J was trimmed by 4 bases and V by 0 bases; bases with no gene match: 7. The CDR3 nucleotides are TGTGCCAGCAGCTTGGCCTTAGGGGGCATGTACGAGCAGTACTTC. It yields the protein CASSLALGGMYEQYF.